This passage covers 27 T cell receptor beta chains from one sample sequenced in a study of cytomegalovirus exposure and HLA in healthy donors. The PCR made use of 60 Vbeta and 13 Jbeta primers. Data came from immunoSEQ multiplex PCR; TCRdb stores just in-frame clones and leaves some out. The sample shows about 120,000 clones, more than 55% of them seen only once. Sequences were obtained from PBMCs. Source of these receptors: a man aged 18-30 years in good health and CMV-seronegative.

The V and J genes are TRBV28 and TRBJ1-2; weak D call: TRBD1 (6 bases). The CDR3 covers 15 residues. V was trimmed by 6 bases and J by 4 bases, leaving 18 bases between them. The V gene's germline CDR1 is MDHEN and CDR2 SYDVKM. The CDR3 protein is CASSLRDKPIYGYTF. The CDR3 DNA reads TGTGCCAGCAGCCTCCGGGACAAGCCCATCTATGGCTACACCTTC.

The chain has TRBV9 and TRBJ2-1; tentatively, D is TRBD2 (7 bases). Germline-derived CDR1 and CDR2 are SGDLS and YYNGEE. CDR3 length: 14 residues. Trimming cost V 0 bases and J 14 bases, with 18 bases left between them. The CDR3, as DNA: TGTGCCAGCAGCGTAGAAGGTAGTTGGGGGGGCAAGTTCTTC. It specifies CASSVEGSWGGKFF.

This rearrangement joins TRBV27 to TRBJ2-3, with 8 bases lining up with TRBD1. The V and J ends lost 6 bases and 5 bases, in that order; junction bases with no gene match: 7. The CDR3 loop spans 14 amino acids. Germline V gene lookup returns CDR1 MNHEY and CDR2 SMNVEV (reference sequence). The CDR3 spells CASRRTGSLDTQYF. The CDR3 nucleotides are TGTGCCAGCAGACGGACAGGGTCATTAGATACGCAGTATTTT.

A word on this clone: Germline is not matched at one junction end, which may reflect a read error. The rearrangement links TRBV19 to TRBJ2-5, with 9 positions matching TRBD2. From germline, CDR1 is LNHDA and CDR2 SQIVND (reference sequence). The CDR3 is 16 residues long. The DNA of the CDR3 is TGTGCCCGTAGTATAGTGGGCGGGAGGGCCCAAGAGACCCAGTACTTC. Translating it yields CARSIVGGRAQETQYF.

The CDR3 sequence: CASGTSAYEQYF. CDR3 in DNA: TGTGCCAGTGGGACTAGCGCGTACGAGCAGTACTTC. V and J are TRBV19 and TRBJ2-7, with 10 bases fitting TRBD2. Germline-derived CDR1 and CDR2 are LNHDA and SQIVND (reference sequence). The CDR3 runs to 12 residues. V shed 8 bases, J shed 4 bases, and the junction held 2 bases outside the gene matches.

The rearrangement links TRBV10-3 to TRBJ2-5, with 8 bases identical to TRBD1. This CDR3 has 14 amino acids. V dropped 5 bases and J dropped 1; count of bases not matched to a gene: 3. Germline CDR1 ENHRY, CDR2 SYGVKD. The CDR3: CAISTGTGQETQYF. The DNA of the CDR3 is TGTGCCATCAGTACCGGGACAGGCCAAGAGACCCAGTACTTC.

This clone was counted only a few times. In nucleotides, the CDR3 is TGTGCCAGCAGTGATGACATCAACACCGGGGAGCTGTTTTTT. It translates to CASSDDINTGELFF. V is TRBV2 and J is TRBJ2-2; D call uncertain. The CDR3 totals 14 residues. The ends were cut back, 3 bases at V and 2 bases at J, with 7 bases in the middle. Germline V gene data show CDR1 as SNHLY and CDR2 as FYNNEI.

The chain recombines TRBV7-6 with TRBJ1-3; D possibly corresponds to TRBD1 (6 bases). CDR1 and CDR2 from the germline V gene are SGHVS and FNYEAQ. The ends were cut back, 0 bases at V and 7 bases at J, with 10 bases in the middle. The CDR3 consists of 14 residues. CDR3 nucleotide sequence: TGTGCCAGCAGCTTAGCAGGGGGTGGGAACACCATATATTTT. Its protein is CASSLAGGGNTIYF.

This clone has a handful of counts. This sequence joins TRBV5-4 and TRBJ2-5; 11 positions agree with TRBD2. After removal of 4 bases from V and 3 bases from J, the junction contained 2 bases not matched to a gene. The CDR3 runs to 14 residues. Germline loops: CDR1 SGHNT, CDR2 YYREEE (reference sequence). The DNA of the CDR3 is TGTGCCAGCAGCCCGACTAGCGGGGAAGAGACCCAGTACTTC. It yields the protein CASSPTSGEETQYF.

This clone was seen only a few times. Other nucleotide sequences in the sample specify the same CDR3. J is TRBJ2-5 and V is TRBV29-1, with 10 bases lining up with TRBD1. Unmatched junction bases numbered 3, after V lost 6 bases and J lost 5 bases. There are 12 residues in the CDR3. CDR1 is SQVTM, CDR2 ANQGSEA, per germline. CDR3 region: CSVDRGQETQYF. CDR3 nucleotide sequence: TGCAGCGTAGACAGGGGGCAGGAGACCCAGTACTTC.

V gene TRBV4-1 combines with J gene TRBJ2-5; 8 bases match TRBD2. CDR1 is MGHRA, CDR2 YSYEKL, per germline. There are 14 residues in the CDR3. V was clipped by 0 bases and J by 4 bases; unmatched bases: 1. CDR3 amino acids: CASSQESGRETQYF. The CDR3 DNA follows: TGCGCCAGCAGCCAAGAGAGCGGGAGAGAGACCCAGTACTTC.

The chain joins TRBV19 to TRBJ2-1, with 8 bases that match TRBD2. Germline V gene data show CDR1 as LNHDA and CDR2 as SQIVND (reference sequence). V lost 5 bases to trimming and J lost 9 bases; unmatched junction nucleotides: 6. The CDR3 is 13 amino acids. CDR3 loop: CASSLGLVGEQFF. DNA for the CDR3: TGTGCCAGTAGTCTGGGACTAGTTGGTGAGCAGTTCTTC.

The V gene is TRBV5-4, the J gene TRBJ2-7; D is perhaps TRBD2 (5 bases). The CDR3 is 15 amino acids. V gave up 1 base and J gave up 1 base, with 12 bases separating them. Germline CDR1 reads SGHNT; CDR2 reads YYREEE (reference sequence). The CDR3 DNA reads as TGTGCCAGCAGCTTGTCGCCAGCGGTTTCCTACGAGCAGTACTTC. Translated, it gives CASSLSPAVSYEQYF.

The V gene is TRBV10-3, the J gene TRBJ2-3; 8 bases are a match to TRBD2. Germline lookup yields CDR1 ENHRY and CDR2 SYGVKD. The CDR3 consists of 17 residues. The junction had 8 bases not matched to a gene; V was cut back by 3 bases and J by 0 bases. The CDR3 sequence is CAISDPHSSGSTDTQYF. For the CDR3, the DNA is TGTGCCATCAGTGATCCCCATTCTAGCGGGAGCACAGATACGCAGTATTTT.

This clone was seen more than once but under ten times. The J gene is TRBJ2-1, the V gene TRBV5-1, with TRBD1 as a possible D gene (6 bases). Trimming shortened V by 3 bases and J by 9 bases, and 16 bases separated the two germline ends. Germline V lookup: CDR1 SGHRS, CDR2 YFSETQ. The CDR3 extends over 14 amino acids. Written as DNA, the CDR3 is TGCGCCAGCAGCTCGACACAGGGTCCGAGTGAGCAGTTCTTC. As protein: CASSSTQGPSEQFF.

The genes are TRBV5-4 and TRBJ2-5; the match to TRBD2 covers 7 bases. This CDR3 region has 15 residues. After removal of 4 bases from V and 0 bases from J, the junction contained 6 bases not matched to a gene. CDR1 is SGHNT and CDR2 is YYREEE in the germline V gene (reference sequence). The CDR3 region is CASSLGTTNQETQYF. CDR3 in DNA: TGTGCCAGCAGCCTCGGGACTACCAACCAAGAGACCCAGTACTTC.

The chain carries TRBV7-3 and TRBJ2-1; TRBD2 aligns across 12 bases. Losses at the gene ends were 5 bases for V and 0 bases for J; bases not matched to a gene: 11. This CDR3 is built from 19 residues. Germline CDR1 SGHTA, CDR2 FQGTGA. CDR3 sequence (DNA): TGTGCCAGCAGCCCCAGACTAGCGGGGGATTTTAGCTCCTACAATGAGCAGTTCTTC. It yields the protein CASSPRLAGDFSSYNEQFF.

The chain couples TRBV7-9 to TRBJ1-6; D might be TRBD1 (6 bases). Trimming took 3 bases from V and 10 from J, leaving 16 bases between them. CDR3 length equals 15 residues. The germline CDR1 and CDR2 sequences are SEHNR and FQNEAQ (reference sequence). The DNA for the CDR3 is TGTGCCAGCAGCTTTGGGGGCAGGGCTGGCTCACCCCTCCACTTT. Translating it yields CASSFGGRAGSPLHF.

The genes are TRBV15 and TRBJ1-4, with D perhaps matching TRBD1 (5 bases). The CDR3 loop spans 17 amino acids. V lost 1 base to trimming and J lost 2 bases, with 14 bases between them. Germline V lookup: CDR1 LNHNV, CDR2 YYDKDF (reference sequence). CDR3 in amino acids: CATSRVGGGVTNEKLFF. The CDR3 nucleotides read TGTGCCACCAGCAGAGTCGGGGGGGGAGTCACTAATGAAAAACTGTTTTTT. The full variable domain, completed using reference TRBV15 and TRBJ1-4, is DAMVIQNPRYQVTQFGKPVTLSCSQTLNHNVMYWYQQKSSQAPKLLFHYYDKDFNNEADTPDNFQSRRPNTSFCFLDIRSPGLGDTAMYLCATSRVGGGVTNEKLFFGSGTQLSVL.

The CDR3 spells CASRMTENTEAFF. For the CDR3, the DNA is TGTGCCAGCAGGATGACAGAGAACACTGAAGCTTTCTTT. The chain uses TRBV28 and TRBJ1-1, with D possibly being TRBD1 (5 bases). V was trimmed by 6 bases and J by 1 base, leaving 9 bases between them. Per the germline V gene, CDR1 is MDHEN and CDR2 is SYDVKM. There are 13 residues in the CDR3.

This CDR3 reads CASSPGTGRDEQFF. The CDR3 DNA is TGCGCCAGCAGTCCCGGGACAGGGAGGGATGAGCAGTTCTTC. The chain carries TRBV10-1 and TRBJ2-1, with 9 bases identical to TRBD1. CDR3 size: 14 residues. V lost 5 bases and J lost 8; bases outside the gene matches: 7. The germline V gene has CDR1 WNHNN and CDR2 SYGVQD (reference sequence).

There are a few counts of this clone. V and J are TRBV9 and TRBJ2-5, with a tentative D call TRBD2 (6 bases). V was pared by 4 bases and J by 5 bases, with 15 bases between. Germline V gives CDR1 SGDLS, CDR2 YYNGEE. The CDR3 spans 14 residues. CDR3 residues: CASSPRDLPETQYF. In nucleotides, the CDR3 is TGTGCCAGCAGCCCGCGGGACCTTCCGGAGACCCAGTACTTC. The whole variable domain, filled in from reference TRBV9 and TRBJ2-5, reads DSGVTQTPKHLITATGQRVTLRCSPRSGDLSVYWYQQSLDQGLQFLIQYYNGEERAKGNILERFSAQQFPDLHSELNLSSLELGDSALYFCASSPRDLPETQYFGPGTRLLVL.

A few counts support this clone. The chain recombines TRBV7-9 with TRBJ2-7, with 9 bases matching TRBD1. Germline loops: CDR1 SEHNR, CDR2 FQNEAQ (reference sequence). CDR3 size: 15 residues. With V trimmed by 3 bases and J by 5 bases, 8 bases remained unmatched. The CDR3 DNA reads as TGTGCCAGCAGCTTCACCCGGGACAGGGACCACGAGCAGTACTTC. This codes for CASSFTRDRDHEQYF.

The rearrangement links TRBV15 to TRBJ2-7; maybe TRBD1 (6 bases). CDR1 and CDR2 (germline): LNHNV, YYDKDF (reference sequence). With 1 base removed from V and 2 bases from J, the gap between germline ends came to 12 bases. The CDR3 covers 15 residues. Here the CDR3 reads CATSRGRTVTYEQYF. CDR3 nucleotides: TGTGCCACCAGCAGAGGGAGGACAGTGACCTACGAGCAGTACTTC.

The V call is TRBV7-9, the J call TRBJ1-1; D gene unclear. Germline V gene lookup returns CDR1 SEHNR and CDR2 FQNEAQ (reference sequence). V was shortened by 4 bases and J by 1 base, with 7 bases between the two germline ends. CDR3 length: 13 amino acids. This CDR3 reads CASSSPGNTEAFF. DNA of the CDR3: TGTGCCAGCAGCTCTCCAGGGAACACTGAAGCTTTCTTT.

This clone was observed a handful of times. This chain joins TRBV18 and TRBJ2-1, with 7 bases that match TRBD2. V gave up 0 bases and J gave up 10 bases; unmatched junction bases: 3. CDR1 and CDR2 (germline): KGHSH, LQKENI. This CDR3 spans 13 amino acids. CDR3 bases: TGTGCCAGCTCACCACCGGGGGGGGGAGAGCAGTTCTTC. The encoded protein is CASSPPGGGEQFF.

With regard to this clone: At one of its ends the junction is not consistent with the germline gene, which may arise from a read error. This rearrangement joins TRBV7-6 to TRBJ1-4; D uncertain. CDR3 length: 12 residues. Germline V CDR1 and CDR2: SGHVS, FNYEAQ. This CDR3 is CASRSLGQDLNF. As DNA, the CDR3 is TGTGCCAGCCGATCGCTCGGCCAGGATCTAAATTTT.